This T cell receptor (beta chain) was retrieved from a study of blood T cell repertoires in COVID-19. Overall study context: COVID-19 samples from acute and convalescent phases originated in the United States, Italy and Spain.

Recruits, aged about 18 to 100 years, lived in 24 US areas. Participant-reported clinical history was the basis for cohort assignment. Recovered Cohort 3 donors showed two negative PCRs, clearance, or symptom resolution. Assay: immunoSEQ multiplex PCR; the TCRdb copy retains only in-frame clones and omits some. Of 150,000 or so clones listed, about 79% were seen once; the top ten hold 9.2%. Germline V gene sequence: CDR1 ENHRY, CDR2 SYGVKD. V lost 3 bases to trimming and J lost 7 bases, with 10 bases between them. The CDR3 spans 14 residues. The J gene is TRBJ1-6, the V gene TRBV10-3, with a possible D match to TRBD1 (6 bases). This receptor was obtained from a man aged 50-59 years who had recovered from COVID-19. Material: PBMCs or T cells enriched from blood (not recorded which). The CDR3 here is CAISENRVNSPLHF. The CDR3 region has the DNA TGTGCCATCAGTGAAAACAGGGTAAATTCACCCCTCCACTTT.